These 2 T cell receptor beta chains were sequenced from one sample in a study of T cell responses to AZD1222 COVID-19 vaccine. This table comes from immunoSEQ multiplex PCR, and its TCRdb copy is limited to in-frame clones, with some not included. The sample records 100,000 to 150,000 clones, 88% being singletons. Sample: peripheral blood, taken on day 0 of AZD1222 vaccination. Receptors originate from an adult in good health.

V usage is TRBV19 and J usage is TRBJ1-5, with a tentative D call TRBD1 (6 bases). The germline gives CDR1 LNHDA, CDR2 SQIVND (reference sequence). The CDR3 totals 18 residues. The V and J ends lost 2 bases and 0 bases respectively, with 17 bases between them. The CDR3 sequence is CASSIIGGGGLSNQPQHF. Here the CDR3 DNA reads TGTGCCAGTAGTATAATCGGAGGAGGGGGGCTTAGCAATCAGCCCCAGCATTTT.

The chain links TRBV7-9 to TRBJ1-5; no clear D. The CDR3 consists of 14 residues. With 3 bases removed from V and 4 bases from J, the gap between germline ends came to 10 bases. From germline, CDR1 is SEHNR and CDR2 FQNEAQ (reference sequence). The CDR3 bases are TGTGCCAGCAGCTTCGAATTCCAGAATCAGCCCCAGCATTTT. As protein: CASSFEFQNQPQHF.